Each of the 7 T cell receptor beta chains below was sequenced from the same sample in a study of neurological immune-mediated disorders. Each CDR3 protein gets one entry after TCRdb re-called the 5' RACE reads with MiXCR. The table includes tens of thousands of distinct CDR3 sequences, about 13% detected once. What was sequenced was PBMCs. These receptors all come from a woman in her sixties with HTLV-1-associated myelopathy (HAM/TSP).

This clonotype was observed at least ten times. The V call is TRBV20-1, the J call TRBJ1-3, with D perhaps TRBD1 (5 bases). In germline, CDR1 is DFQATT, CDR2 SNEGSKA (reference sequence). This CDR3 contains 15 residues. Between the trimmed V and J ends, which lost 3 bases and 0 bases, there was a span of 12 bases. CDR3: CSARDQGFSGNTIYF. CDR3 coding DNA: TGCAGTGCTAGGGATCAGGGTTTCTCTGGAAACACCATATATTTT.

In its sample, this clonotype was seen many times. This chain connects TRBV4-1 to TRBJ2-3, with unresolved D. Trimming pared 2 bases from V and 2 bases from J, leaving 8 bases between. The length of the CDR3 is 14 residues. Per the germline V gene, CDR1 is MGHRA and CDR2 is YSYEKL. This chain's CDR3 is CASSQLWTTDTQYF. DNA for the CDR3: TGCGCCAGCAGCCAATTGTGGACCACAGATACGCAGTATTTT.

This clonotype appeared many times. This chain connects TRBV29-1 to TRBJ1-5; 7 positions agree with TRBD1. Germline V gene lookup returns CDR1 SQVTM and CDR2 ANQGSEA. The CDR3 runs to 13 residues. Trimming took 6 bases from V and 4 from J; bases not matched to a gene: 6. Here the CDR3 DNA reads TGCAGCGTGTTGACAGGGTCAAATCAGCCCCAGCATTTT. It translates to CSVLTGSNQPQHF.

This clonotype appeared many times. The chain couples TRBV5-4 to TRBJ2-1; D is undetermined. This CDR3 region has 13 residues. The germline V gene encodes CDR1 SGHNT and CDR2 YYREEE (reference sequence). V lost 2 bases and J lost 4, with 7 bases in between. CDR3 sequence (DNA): TGTGCCAGCAGCTTACAGCCATACAATGAGCAGTTCTTC. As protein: CASSLQPYNEQFF.

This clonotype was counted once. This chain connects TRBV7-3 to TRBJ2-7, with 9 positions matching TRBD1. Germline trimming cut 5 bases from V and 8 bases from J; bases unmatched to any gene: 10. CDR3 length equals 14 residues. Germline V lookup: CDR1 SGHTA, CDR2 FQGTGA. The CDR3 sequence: CASSLTRQGGKQYF. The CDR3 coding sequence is TGTGCCAGCAGCCTCACTCGACAGGGGGGCAAGCAGTACTTC.

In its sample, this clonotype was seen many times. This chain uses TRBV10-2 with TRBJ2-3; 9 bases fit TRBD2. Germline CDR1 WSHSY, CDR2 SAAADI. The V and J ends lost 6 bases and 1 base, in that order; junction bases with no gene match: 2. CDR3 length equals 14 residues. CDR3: CASRIAGGTDTQYF. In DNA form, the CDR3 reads TGCGCCAGCAGAATAGCGGGAGGCACAGATACGCAGTATTTT.

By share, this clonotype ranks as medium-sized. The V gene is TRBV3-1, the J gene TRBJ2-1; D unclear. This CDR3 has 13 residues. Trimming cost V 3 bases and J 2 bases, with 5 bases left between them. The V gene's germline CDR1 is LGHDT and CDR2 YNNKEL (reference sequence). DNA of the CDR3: TGTGCCAGCAGCCAGATCACCTACAATGAGCAGTTCTTC. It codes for CASSQITYNEQFF.